This T cell receptor beta chain was obtained from a study of technical replicates of blood from a handful of donors. V gave up 1 base and J gave up 3 bases; unmatched junction bases: 9. The germline CDR1 and CDR2 sequences are MGHRA and YSYEKL. This CDR3 region has 17 residues. The repertoire was sequenced with immunoSEQ multiplex PCR; TCRdb's copy has only in-frame clones and lacks some. The sample holds about 70,000 clones, around 97% seen once. This TCR was sampled from a human donor in good health. The sample consisted of T cells isolated from PBMCs. The chain combines TRBV4-1 with TRBJ1-5, with TRBD1 matching 7 bases. The CDR3 region is CASSQALLRGTNQPQHF. CDR3 in DNA: TGCGCCAGCAGCCAAGCCCTCCTCAGGGGGACCAATCAGCCCCAGCATTTT.